The entry below gives a single TCR beta chain sequence along with its context. Its antigen is still unknown. The data originate from a study of T cell responses to AZD1222 COVID-19 vaccine. The CDR3 length is 12 residues. Trimming stripped 0 bases from V and 4 bases from J, with 4 bases between. Germline V lookup: CDR1 SGHDT, CDR2 YYEEEE. Study results and caveats: Baseline seropositivity occurred in only a handful of AZD1222 recipients. In all cases, repertoires were sampled only after the peak T cell response. Two AZD1222 administrations were followed by greater Spike-specific TCR breadth and depth. Regions 160-218 and 743-854 dominated among vaccine-associated CD4 TCRs spanning spike.

Measured with immunoSEQ multiplex PCR; TCRdb has only the in-frame clones, and not every one. The sample records approximately 89,000 clones, under 95% being singletons. The input for sequencing was peripheral blood, taken on day 0 of MenACWY control vaccination. The sequence derives from an adult in good health. The V and J genes are TRBV5-6 and TRBJ1-1; D is uncertain. CDR3 bases: TGTGCCAGCAGCTTGGGCAGCACTGAAGCTTTCTTT. This encodes CASSLGSTEAFF.